This TCR beta chain was sequenced in a study of shared clonotypes between healthy human individuals. The naive CD8 population came from CD45RO-negative cells selected for CCR7, without terminally differentiated effector memory CD45RA+ cells. V was cut by 6 bases and J by 2 bases, with 12 bases left in between. This CDR3 spans 14 amino acids. Germline CDR1 reads SGHAT; CDR2 reads FQNNGV. As to this clone: Its target is unknown.

The method was immunoSEQ multiplex PCR; TCRdb's version includes in-frame clones alone and lacks a portion of them. In the table there are 650,000 to 800,000 clones, about 91% of which are singletons. Overall study results and limits: Across subsets, estimated richness was generally greater for naive than for memory populations. Measured sharing among donors was expected to vary with sequencing depth. In contrast to clonotypes shared by all four donors, non-shared clonotypes had lower generation probabilities. Sampling covered blood only; tissue repertoires likely differ.

The sequenced material came from naive CD8+ T cells sorted from blood. The clonotype was recovered from a young man in good health. J is TRBJ2-3 and V is TRBV11-2; D uncertain. As DNA, the CDR3 is TGTGCCAGCAGACCGACGACCACCACAGATACGCAGTATTTT. Protein sequence: CASRPTTTTDTQYF.